These T cell receptor beta chains were read from a single sample in a study of blood T cell repertoires in COVID-19. Method: immunoSEQ multiplex PCR; TCRdb's copy keeps in-frame clones and lacks some. This repertoire shows 140,000 or so clones, about 80% found once; its top ten account for about 5%. Sequenced: peripheral blood. These receptors were taken from a human donor in a cohort sampled during active COVID-19. The CDR3 runs from the conserved cysteine through the conserved F or W. The order of the fields is J gene, clone size, V gene, D gene, CDR3 DNA, CDR3 protein. The D gene is left open where the match is weak. Rows may omit the clone size; those that give it use once, few, many or a size class.

TRBJ1-5 | - | TRBV28 | - | TGTGCCATAGGCGAGGCTTATAGCAATCAGCCCCAGCATTTT | CAIGEAYSNQPQHF
TRBJ1-3 | - | TRBV2 | - | TGTGCCAGCAGTCCCAGAGATCAGGTCTCTGGAAACACCATATATTTT | CASSPRDQVSGNTIYF
TRBJ2-7 | - | TRBV5-8 | TRBD1 | TGTGCCAGCAGCTTGCCCGGGACAGGGTCTGAGTACTTC | CASSLPGTGSEYF
TRBJ2-1 | few | TRBV2 | TRBD2 | TGTGCCAGCGGGACGGGACTAGCGGGGCATCACAATGAGCAGTTCTTC | CASGTGLAGHHNEQFF
TRBJ2-1 | - | TRBV23-1 | TRBD2 | TGCGCCAGCAGTCAATCGCGGGAGGGCACTTCCAATGAGCAGTTCTTC | CASSQSREGTSNEQFF
TRBJ1-1 | - | TRBV5-6 | - | TGTGCCAGCAGCTTGGGAGGGCCCCTTGAAGCTTTCTTT | CASSLGGPLEAFF
TRBJ1-1 | - | TRBV6-5 | - | TGTGCCAGCATGGGGCACACTGAAGCTTTCTTT | CASMGHTEAFF
TRBJ1-5 | - | TRBV19 | - | TGTGCCAGTAGTATAGATACGGGGGGGGTCAATCAGCCCCAGCATTTT | CASSIDTGGVNQPQHF
TRBJ1-3 | once | TRBV6-6 | - | TGTGCCAGCATCCGGGAGTACTATTCTGGAAACACCATATATTTT | CASIREYYSGNTIYF
TRBJ1-6 | - | TRBV14 | - | TGTGCCAGCAGCCAAGTAGGGGGTGGAAGTTCACCCCTCCACTTT | CASSQVGGGSSPLHF
TRBJ2-3 | few | TRBV5-1 | - | TGCGCCAGCAGCATCAACCCGACTAGCACAGATACGCAGTATTTT | CASSINPTSTDTQYF
TRBJ1-2 | - | TRBV15 | - | TGTGCCACCAGCAGAGAAGCAGGAACCTATGGCTACACCTTC | CATSREAGTYGYTF
TRBJ2-2 | - | TRBV5-1 | - | TGCGCCAGCAGCTTAACGCAGGGGAAGACCGGGGAGCTGTTTTTT | CASSLTQGKTGELFF
TRBJ1-3 | - | TRBV11-2 | TRBD1 | TGTGCCAGCAGGCAACAGGGGGCAGTAACTGGAAACACCATATATTTT | CASRQQGAVTGNTIYF
TRBJ2-5 | - | TRBV14 | - | TGTGCCAGCAGCCAACAGACAGGAATCCGAGAGACCCAGTACTTC | CASSQQTGIRETQYF
TRBJ2-5 | - | TRBV25-1 | TRBD1 | TGTGCCAGCGGAGACAGGGTTCAAGAGACCCAGTACTTC | CASGDRVQETQYF
TRBJ2-3 | - | TRBV15 | - | TGTGCCACCAGCCCCCGCGGGGCGCACCCTAGCACAGATACGCAGTATTTT | CATSPRGAHPSTDTQYF
TRBJ2-1 | many | TRBV5-1 | TRBD1 | TGCGCCTCCCGGGACAGTAAGGACTACAATGAGCAGTTCTTC | CASRDSKDYNEQFF
TRBJ2-3 | once | TRBV18 | TRBD2 | TGTGCCAGCTCCCCTGCCGGGACTAGCATATCAGATACGCAGTATTTT | CASSPAGTSISDTQYF
TRBJ1-1 | - | TRBV6-5 | TRBD1 | TGTGCCAGCAGCCGGACAGGGCGCTACACTGAAGCTTTCTTT | CASSRTGRYTEAFF
TRBJ1-1 | - | TRBV12-3/TRBV12-4 | - | TGTGCCAGCAAACAGGGTTCGAACACTGAAGCTTTCTTT | CASKQGSNTEAFF
TRBJ2-1 | - | TRBV3-1/TRBV3-2 | TRBD2 | TGTGCCAGCAGCCAAGAGGCTAGCGGGGGGCTCGTTGATGAGCAGTTCTTC | CASSQEASGGLVDEQFF
TRBJ1-1 | - | TRBV27 | - | TGTGCCAGCAGTTGGAGGGCCTCTAACACTGAAGCTTTCTTT | CASSWRASNTEAFF
TRBJ1-5 | - | TRBV18 | - | TGTGCCAGCTCACCACCGCGGGGGGATAGCAATCAGCCCCAGCATTTT | CASSPPRGDSNQPQHF
TRBJ1-5 | - | TRBV7-9 | - | TGTGCCAGCAGCTCCGGGTTTCGCAATCAGCCCCAGCATTTT | CASSSGFRNQPQHF
TRBJ2-1 | - | TRBV5-6 | - | TGTGCCAGCAGCTTGGGGACTTGGAATGAGCAGTTCTTC | CASSLGTWNEQFF
TRBJ2-2 | - | TRBV5-1 | - | TGCGCCAGCACCCTAGTCCGACAGATGGGTCCGGGGAACACCGGGGAGCTGTTTTTT | CASTLVRQMGPGNTGELFF
TRBJ1-1 | few | TRBV11-2 | - | TGTGCCAGCAGCCCCTCTAGAAGGGAGGGAGCTTTCTTT | CASSPSRREGAFF
TRBJ2-2 | - | TRBV5-1 | - | TGCGCCAGCAGCTTGGTGGGACAGAACACCGGGGAGCTGTTTTTT | CASSLVGQNTGELFF
TRBJ2-2 | - | TRBV5-1 | - | TGCGCCAGCAGCTTGCCTGCAGCGAACACCGGGGAGCTGTTTTTT | CASSLPAANTGELFF
TRBJ2-5 | - | TRBV24-1 | TRBD2 | TGTGCCACCAGGCCAGAAGGACTAGCGGGACCAAAACGGCCCCAAGAGACCCAGTACTTC | CATRPEGLAGPKRPQETQYF
TRBJ1-2 | - | TRBV20-1 | - | TGCAGTGCTAGTACGGAACTGGGCACCTATGGCTACACCTTC | CSASTELGTYGYTF
TRBJ1-2 | - | TRBV7-9 | - | TGTGCCAGCAGCTTAGTATCAGGGATCCCCAACTATGGCTACACCTTC | CASSLVSGIPNYGYTF
TRBJ2-1 | - | TRBV14 | TRBD1 | TGTGCCAGCAGCCAAGCCGGGACAGGCCGTTCCTACAATGAGCAGTTCTTC | CASSQAGTGRSYNEQFF
TRBJ2-1 | - | TRBV6-1 | - | TGTGCCAGCAGGGCACTAGAGCAAGCCTACAATGAGCAGTTCTTC | CASRALEQAYNEQFF
TRBJ2-7 | - | TRBV28 | TRBD1 | TGTGCCAGCTCCAGCCCGGGACAGGGGCTCAACGAGCAGTACTTC | CASSSPGQGLNEQYF
TRBJ2-1 | - | TRBV6-5 | - | TGTGCCAGCAGTCTTCCGGGAGACAATGAGCAGTTCTTC | CASSLPGDNEQFF
TRBJ2-3 | - | TRBV19 | - | TGTGCCAGTAGTAAGGGCCGGACAACCCGATCCTCCACAGATACGCAGTATTTT | CASSKGRTTRSSTDTQYF
TRBJ1-3 | - | TRBV4-1 | - | TGCGCCAGCAGCCAAGGGTCGGAGGACACCATATATTTT | CASSQGSEDTIYF
TRBJ1-1 | few | TRBV3-1/TRBV3-2 | TRBD1 | TGTGCCAGCAGCCAAGGGCGGACAGGGGCTGAAGCTTTCTTT | CASSQGRTGAEAFF
TRBJ1-1 | - | TRBV27 | - | TGTGCCAGCAGTTTAGGGAGGGTTGAGTATGCTGAAGCTTTCTTT | CASSLGRVEYAEAFF
TRBJ1-6 | - | TRBV25-1 | - | TGTGCCAGCAGTGAATATGGCCGCTCCTATAATTCACCCCTCCACTTT | CASSEYGRSYNSPLHF
TRBJ1-2 | - | TRBV5-4 | - | TGTGCCAGCAGCTTCTTGTCGGGGGGCTATGGCTACACCTTC | CASSFLSGGYGYTF
TRBJ2-3 | once | TRBV19 | - | TGTGCCGCGGGGCCGAACACAGATACGCAGTATTTT | CAAGPNTDTQYF
TRBJ2-2 | once | TRBV21-1 | - | TGTGCCAGCAGCACCGTGGGCAGGGACACCGGGGAGCTGTTTTTT | CASSTVGRDTGELFF
TRBJ2-3 | - | TRBV6-5 | TRBD2 | TGTGCCAGCAGTTCACCGGGACTAGCGGGAGATACGCAGTATTTT | CASSSPGLAGDTQYF